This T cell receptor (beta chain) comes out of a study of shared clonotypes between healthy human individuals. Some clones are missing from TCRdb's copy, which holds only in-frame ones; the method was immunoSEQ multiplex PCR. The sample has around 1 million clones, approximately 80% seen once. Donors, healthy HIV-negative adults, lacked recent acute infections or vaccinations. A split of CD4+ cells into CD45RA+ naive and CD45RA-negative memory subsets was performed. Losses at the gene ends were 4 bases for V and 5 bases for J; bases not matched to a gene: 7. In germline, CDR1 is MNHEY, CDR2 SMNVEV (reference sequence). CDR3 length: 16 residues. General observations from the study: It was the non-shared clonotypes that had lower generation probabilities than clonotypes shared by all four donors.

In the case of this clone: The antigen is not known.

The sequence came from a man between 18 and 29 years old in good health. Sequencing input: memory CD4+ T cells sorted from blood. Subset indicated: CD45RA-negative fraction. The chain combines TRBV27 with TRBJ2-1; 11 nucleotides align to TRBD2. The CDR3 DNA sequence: TGTGCCAGCAGTTATTTTAGCGGGGGGGAAAACAATGAGCAGTTCTTC. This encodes CASSYFSGGENNEQFF.